These T cell receptor beta chains were read from a single sample in a study of T-cell reconstitution after alpha-beta-depleted transplantation in children. TCRdb analysed the PCR reads with MiXCR anew, one entry per CDR3 protein. Counted here are fewer than 700,000 distinct CDR3 sequences, about 23% occurring once; the ten biggest clones make up roughly 15%. This specimen consisted of PBMCs, mostly from graft donor cells, obtained 360 days after TCRalphabeta/CD19-depleted stem cell transplant. Every receptor here comes from a boy under two years old who had a stem cell transplant for acute myeloid leukemia, so the T cells may come from the graft donor. The CDR3 runs from the conserved cysteine through the conserved F or W. A D gene is named only where the DNA matches it firmly. Clone size is not always given. Where it is, it says once, few, many or a class for expanded clones.

v_call	j_call	d_call	clone_size	cdr3_nt	cdr3_aa
TRBV20-1	TRBJ2-1	NA	few	TGCAGTGCTTATGCCTTCTCCTTTTACAGACACTACAATGAGCAGTTCTTC	CSAYAFSFYRHYNEQFF
TRBV20-1	TRBJ1-3	NA	many	TGCAGTGCTAGAGAGGCCGGCTCTGGAAACACCATATATTTT	CSAREAGSGNTIYF
TRBV6-5	TRBJ2-3	TRBD2	few	TGTGCCAGCAGTTCCGCGGGGAGGGCAGATACGCAGTATTTT	CASSSAGRADTQYF
TRBV10-3	TRBJ2-4	TRBD2	NA	TGTGCCATCAGTGCCAGCGGGGGGAACGGGGACATTCAGTACTTC	CAISASGGNGDIQYF
TRBV6-2/TRBV6-3	TRBJ2-7	NA	NA	TGTGCCAGCAGTTACGCCGGGCAGGGATGGGAGCAGTACTTC	CASSYAGQGWEQYF
TRBV7-9	TRBJ2-5	NA	NA	TGTGCCAGCAGCTTAGCGCGAACCGGGTCCTCGGAGACCCAGTACTTC	CASSLARTGSSETQYF
TRBV20-1	TRBJ1-5	NA	many	TGCAGTGCTAGAGAATTCGGGGTCTATCAGCCCCAGCATTTT	CSAREFGVYQPQHF
TRBV6-1	TRBJ2-7	NA	NA	TGTGCCAGCAGCCCCGAATGGGGCTACGAGCAGTACTTC	CASSPEWGYEQYF
TRBV10-3	TRBJ2-2	NA	NA	TGTGCCATCAGTGATAACACCGGGGAGCTGTTTTTT	CAISDNTGELFF
TRBV20-1	TRBJ2-1	TRBD2	many	TGCAGTGCTCAGCGGGGAAGCTCCTACAATGAGCAGTTCTTC	CSAQRGSSYNEQFF
TRBV20-1	TRBJ1-1	NA	many	TGCAGTGTACGGGCGGTCGGGGGCACTGAAGCTTTCTTT	CSVRAVGGTEAFF
TRBV9	TRBJ1-3	TRBD1	NA	TGTGCCAGCAGCGCAGGGGGCCCTAGCTCTGGAAACACCATATATTTT	CASSAGGPSSGNTIYF
TRBV28	TRBJ1-3	TRBD1	NA	TGTGCCAGCAGTTCCGGGACAGCCTATGGAAACACCATATATTTT	CASSSGTAYGNTIYF
TRBV4-1	TRBJ2-5	NA	many	TGCGCCAGCAGCCAAGATCCTTACGGGACGGCTAGGGAGACCCAGTACTTC	CASSQDPYGTARETQYF
TRBV20-1	TRBJ2-3	TRBD2	few	TGCAGTGCTAGGGGGACTAGCGGTATCACAGATACGCAGTATTTT	CSARGTSGITDTQYF
TRBV21-1	TRBJ1-2	NA	once	TGTGCCAGCAGCAAAGTGGCGCCATCGGGGGACACTTTCTATGGCTACACCTTC	CASSKVAPSGDTFYGYTF
TRBV12-3/TRBV12-4	TRBJ1-1	TRBD1	few	TGTGCCAGCAGTCCACCACAGGGGCAGGGAGGGAACACTGAAGCTTTCTTT	CASSPPQGQGGNTEAFF
TRBV20-1	TRBJ1-4	NA	many	TGCAGTGCTCAGGGGTCTACTAATGAAAAACTGTTTTTT	CSAQGSTNEKLFF
TRBV11-3	TRBJ2-5	NA	NA	TGTGCCAGCAGCCCTGGACTGGAAGAGACCCAGTACTTC	CASSPGLEETQYF
TRBV7-2	TRBJ2-1	TRBD1	many	TGTGCCAGCAGCGTGGGACAGGCGATATCCGCCTCCTACAATGAGCAGTTCTTC	CASSVGQAISASYNEQFF
TRBV4-3	TRBJ2-1	NA	many	TGCGCCAGCAGCCCTTATGCTAGCTCAAGCTCCTACAATGAGCAGTTCTTC	CASSPYASSSSYNEQFF
TRBV29-1	TRBJ1-2	TRBD1	many	TGCAGCGTTACTTTTCCGGGACAGGGGCGTTCGAGCGGCGGGCGGACCTTC	CSVTFPGQGRSSGGRTF
TRBV7-9	TRBJ2-3	NA	few	TGTGCCAGCAGCTCACAGGGTTCAGATACGCAGTATTTT	CASSSQGSDTQYF
TRBV6-6	TRBJ2-7	NA	many	TGTGCCAGCAGTCCCGGAACCTACGAGCAGTACTTC	CASSPGTYEQYF
TRBV18	TRBJ2-1	NA	NA	TGTGCCAGCCTCCCGATGGGCCCACCCTACAATGAGCAGTTCTTC	CASLPMGPPYNEQFF
TRBV12-3/TRBV12-4	TRBJ2-1	TRBD2	NA	TGTGCCAGCAGTTTAGGAGAAGCGGGGTTAAACAATGAGCAGTTCTTC	CASSLGEAGLNNEQFF